This is a list of T cell receptor beta chains from one sample in a study of shared clonotypes between healthy human individuals. Sequencing was performed with immunoSEQ multiplex PCR; in TCRdb, only in-frame clones are kept and a portion is missing. The sample contains roughly 760,000 clones, around 67% of which appear only once. Sequencing was carried out using memory CD4+ T cells sorted from blood. Receptor source: a woman under 40 in good health. CDR3s include the opening cysteine and the closing phenylalanine or tryptophan. D genes are given only for firm matches. Some rows have no size entry. The others give once, few or many, or a class for an expanded clone.

>.|TRBD1|TRBJ2-7|TRBV28
CASSWTGEQYF
TGTGCCAGCAGTTGGACAGGCGAGCAGTACTTC
>once|.|TRBJ2-3|TRBV21-1
CASSTLDARVPAQYF
TGTGCCAGCAGCACATTAGATGCACGCGTCCCCGCGCAGTATTTT
>.|.|TRBJ2-7|TRBV28
CASSPGISYEQYF
TGTGCCAGCAGTCCAGGGATATCCTACGAGCAGTACTTC
>.|TRBD2|TRBJ2-1|TRBV10-1
CASSSGSSYNEQFF
TGCGCCAGTAGTAGCGGGAGCTCCTACAATGAGCAGTTCTTC
>many|.|TRBJ2-5|TRBV29-1
CSVFDLETQYF
TGCAGCGTTTTCGATTTGGAGACCCAGTACTTC
>.|.|TRBJ1-4|TRBV28
CASSITGPSNEKLFF
TGTGCCAGCAGTATAACAGGGCCCTCAAATGAAAAACTGTTTTTT
>once|.|TRBJ1-4|TRBV11-2
CASSPLGVKLFF
TGTGCCAGCAGCCCCTTGGGCGTAAAACTGTTTTTT
>.|.|TRBJ2-3|TRBV5-1
CASSLVGAVTDTQYF
TGCGCCAGCAGCTTGGTTGGGGCGGTCACAGATACGCAGTATTTT
>.|TRBD1|TRBJ1-1|TRBV11-3
CASSFGTGGGQAFF
TGTGCCAGCAGCTTTGGGACAGGGGGAGGACAAGCTTTCTTT
>.|TRBD1|TRBJ1-2|TRBV7-6
CASSQGQGYGYTF
TGTGCCAGCAGTCAAGGACAGGGCTATGGCTACACCTTC
>.|TRBD2|TRBJ2-1|TRBV11-2
CASSSYGLAGREQFF
TGTGCCAGCAGCTCATACGGACTAGCGGGGCGTGAGCAGTTCTTC
>few|.|TRBJ2-1|TRBV5-1
CASSSQGYEQFF
TGCGCCAGCAGCTCCCAGGGCTATGAGCAGTTCTTC
>few|TRBD2|TRBJ2-7|TRBV7-2
CASSPKTSGSYEQYF
TGTGCCAGCAGCCCGAAGACTAGCGGCTCCTACGAGCAGTACTTC
>.|TRBD2|TRBJ2-7|TRBV7-6
CASSYVAGVGEQYF
TGTGCCAGCAGCTACGTAGCGGGAGTGGGCGAGCAGTACTTC
>.|TRBD2|TRBJ2-1|TRBV7-2
CASSLARLAGNNEQFF
TGTGCCAGCAGCTTAGCGCGGCTAGCGGGGAACAATGAGCAGTTCTTC
>few|.|TRBJ1-2|TRBV4-1
CASSQEVPVPHGYTF
TGCGCCAGCAGCCAAGAGGTGCCAGTTCCCCATGGCTACACCTTC
>.|.|TRBJ2-1|TRBV5-1
CASSPGDSLYNEQFF
TGCGCCAGCAGCCCGGGAGACAGTCTCTACAATGAGCAGTTCTTC
>.|TRBD1|TRBJ1-1|TRBV5-1
CASRQSLGQGYAFF
TGCGCCAGCAGACAAAGCTTAGGACAGGGATACGCTTTCTTT
>.|TRBD1|TRBJ1-4|TRBV5-1
CASSGGQGIGEKLFF
TGCGCCAGCAGCGGTGGACAGGGTATAGGTGAAAAACTGTTTTTT
>once|.|TRBJ2-2|TRBV7-9
CAGGNSANTGELFF
TGTGCGGGCGGGAACAGCGCGAACACCGGGGAGCTGTTTTTT
>.|.|TRBJ2-5|TRBV5-1
CASSLQAYQETQYF
TGCGCCAGCAGCTTACAGGCGTACCAAGAGACCCAGTACTTC
>medium-sized|TRBD1|TRBJ2-6|TRBV28
CASSDRDRGYAGANVLTF
TGTGCCAGCAGTGACCGGGACAGGGGATATGCAGGGGCCAACGTCCTGACTTTC
>.|.|TRBJ2-7|TRBV10-3
CAISAGGYEQYF
TGTGCCATCAGTGCCGGGGGCTACGAGCAGTACTTC
>.|.|TRBJ2-5|TRBV6-5
CASSYLDGQETQYF
TGTGCCAGCAGTTACTTGGACGGGCAAGAGACCCAGTACTTC
>.|.|TRBJ1-2|TRBV2
CASSPSRVGYGYTF
TGTGCCAGCAGCCCATCCAGGGTTGGTTATGGCTACACCTTC
>.|.|TRBJ2-1|TRBV19
CASSVAASYEQFF
TGTGCCAGTAGTGTCGCCGCTAGCTATGAGCAGTTCTTC
>few|.|TRBJ2-7|TRBV28
CASSGPPFYEQYF
TGTGCCAGCAGTGGCCCCCCCTTCTACGAGCAGTACTTC
>.|TRBD1|TRBJ2-7|TRBV23-1
CASSPDRSYEQYF
TGCGCCAGCAGCCCGGACAGGTCCTACGAGCAGTACTTC
>.|TRBD1|TRBJ1-5|TRBV6-1
CASSGGTGSPGNQPQHF
TGTGCCAGCAGTGGGGGGACAGGGAGCCCGGGCAATCAGCCCCAGCATTTT
>.|.|TRBJ2-3|TRBV21-1
CASSNTTKTGLAGGCTDTQYF
TGTGCCAGCAGCAATACGACGAAGACCGGACTAGCGGGAGGGTGCACAGATACGCAGTATTTT
>.|TRBD1|TRBJ1-4|TRBV13
CASSLGPAGGLEKLFF
TGTGCCAGCAGCTTAGGCCCTGCAGGGGGCCTCGAAAAACTGTTTTTT
>.|.|TRBJ2-5|TRBV19
CASSITGETQYF
TGTGCCAGTAGTATTACGGGAGAGACCCAGTACTTC
>.|.|TRBJ2-7|TRBV7-9
CASSLMDGYEQYF
TGTGCCAGCAGCTTAATGGACGGATACGAGCAGTACTTC
>.|.|TRBJ2-3|TRBV29-1
CSVRQTRTDTQYF
TGCAGCGTTCGTCAGACCCGCACAGATACGCAGTATTTT
>few|TRBD2|TRBJ2-3|TRBV5-1
CASSLGASGDPDTQYF
TGCGCCAGCAGCTTGGGGGCTAGCGGGGATCCAGATACGCAGTATTTT
>.|TRBD1|TRBJ1-1|TRBV10-1
CASSERQGGYTEAFF
TGCGCCAGCAGTGAACGACAGGGGGGGTACACTGAAGCTTTCTTT
>.|TRBD2|TRBJ2-7|TRBV27
CASRRTSGTYEQYF
TGTGCCAGCAGGCGGACTAGCGGAACCTACGAGCAGTACTTC
>.|TRBD1|TRBJ1-1|TRBV27
CASSWDRENTEAFF
TGTGCCAGCAGTTGGGACAGGGAGAACACTGAAGCTTTCTTT
>.|.|TRBJ1-1|TRBV18
CASSLEGGVTEAFF
TGTGCCAGCTCACTCGAAGGGGGAGTCACTGAAGCTTTCTTT